This T cell receptor (beta chain) was captured by sequencing in a study of response to subunit inactivated influenza vaccine. Study findings and constraints: New T cells are recruited in small numbers by each seasonal influenza vaccination, according to the authors' suggestion.

The CDR3 totals 16 residues. CDR1 is LGHNA, CDR2 YNFKEQ, per germline. V shed 2 bases and J shed 0 bases, with 10 bases lying between them. To note about this clonotype: Its antigen is unknown.

Each CDR3 protein gets one entry after TCRdb re-called the RT-PCR reads with MiXCR. Here the sample spans 650,000 to 800,000 distinct CDR3 sequences, approximately 15% being singletons. The sample consisted of PBMCs from blood, taken 14 to 15 days before vaccination. This rearrangement joins TRBV4-2 to TRBJ1-4; D might be TRBD1 (6 bases). The TCR comes from a man aged 50-60 years who received an inactivated influenza vaccine. The DNA for the CDR3 is TGTGCCAGCAGCCAATCTACAGGGTCAACTAATGAAAAACTGTTTTTT. This codes for CASSQSTGSTNEKLFF.